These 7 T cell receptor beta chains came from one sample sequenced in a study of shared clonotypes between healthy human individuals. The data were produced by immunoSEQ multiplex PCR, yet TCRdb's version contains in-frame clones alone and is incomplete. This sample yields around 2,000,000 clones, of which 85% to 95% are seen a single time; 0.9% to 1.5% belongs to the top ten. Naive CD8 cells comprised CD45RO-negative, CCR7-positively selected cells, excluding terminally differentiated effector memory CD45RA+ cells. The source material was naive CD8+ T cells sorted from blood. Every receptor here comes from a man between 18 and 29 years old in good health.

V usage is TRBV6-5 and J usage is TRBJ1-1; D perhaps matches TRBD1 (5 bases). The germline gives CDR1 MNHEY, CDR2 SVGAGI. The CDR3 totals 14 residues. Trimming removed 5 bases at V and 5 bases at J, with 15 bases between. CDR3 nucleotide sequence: TGTGCCAGCAGTCCGACGGGGGAGGGTACTGAAGCTTTCTTT. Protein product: CASSPTGEGTEAFF.

The CDR3 DNA follows: TGTGCCAGCAGGCCCCTACTAGCGGCCAGCAATGAGCAGTTCTTC. It translates to CASRPLLAASNEQFF. The chain employs TRBV6-5 and TRBJ2-1; 8 nucleotides match TRBD2. The CDR3 runs to 15 residues. The ends lost 6 bases at V and 6 bases at J; junction bases unmatched: 10. Germline CDR1 MNHEY, CDR2 SVGAGI.

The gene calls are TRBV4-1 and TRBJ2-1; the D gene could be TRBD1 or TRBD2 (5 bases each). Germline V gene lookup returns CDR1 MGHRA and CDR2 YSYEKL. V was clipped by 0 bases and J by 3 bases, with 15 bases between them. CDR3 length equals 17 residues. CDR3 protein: CASSQDWVGTLYNEQFF. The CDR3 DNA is TGCGCCAGCAGCCAAGATTGGGTCGGGACCCTCTACAATGAGCAGTTCTTC.

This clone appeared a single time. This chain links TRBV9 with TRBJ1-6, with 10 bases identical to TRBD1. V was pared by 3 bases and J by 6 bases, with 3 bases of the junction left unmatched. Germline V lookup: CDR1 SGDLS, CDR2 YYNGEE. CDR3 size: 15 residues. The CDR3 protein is CASSETGGGNSPLHF. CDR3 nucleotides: TGTGCCAGCAGCGAGACAGGGGGCGGTAATTCACCCCTCCACTTT.

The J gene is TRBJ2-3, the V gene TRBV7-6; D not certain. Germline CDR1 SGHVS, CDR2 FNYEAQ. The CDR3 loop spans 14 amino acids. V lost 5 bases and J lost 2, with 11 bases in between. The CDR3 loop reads CASSPGVPTDTQYF. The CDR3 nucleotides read TGTGCCAGCAGCCCCGGAGTGCCCACAGATACGCAGTATTTT.

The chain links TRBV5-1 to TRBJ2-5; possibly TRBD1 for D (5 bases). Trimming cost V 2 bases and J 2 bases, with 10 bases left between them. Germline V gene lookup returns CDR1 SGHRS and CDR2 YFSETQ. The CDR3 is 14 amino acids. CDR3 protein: CASSFIRVQETQYF. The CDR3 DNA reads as TGCGCCAGCAGCTTTATCAGGGTTCAAGAGACCCAGTACTTC.

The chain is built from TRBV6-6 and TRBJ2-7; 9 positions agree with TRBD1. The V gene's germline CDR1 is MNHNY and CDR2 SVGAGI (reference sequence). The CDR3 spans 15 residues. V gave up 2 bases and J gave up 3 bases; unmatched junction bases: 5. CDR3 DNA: TGTGCCAGCAGTTACCCCGGGACAGGGCTCTACGAGCAGTACTTC. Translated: CASSYPGTGLYEQYF.